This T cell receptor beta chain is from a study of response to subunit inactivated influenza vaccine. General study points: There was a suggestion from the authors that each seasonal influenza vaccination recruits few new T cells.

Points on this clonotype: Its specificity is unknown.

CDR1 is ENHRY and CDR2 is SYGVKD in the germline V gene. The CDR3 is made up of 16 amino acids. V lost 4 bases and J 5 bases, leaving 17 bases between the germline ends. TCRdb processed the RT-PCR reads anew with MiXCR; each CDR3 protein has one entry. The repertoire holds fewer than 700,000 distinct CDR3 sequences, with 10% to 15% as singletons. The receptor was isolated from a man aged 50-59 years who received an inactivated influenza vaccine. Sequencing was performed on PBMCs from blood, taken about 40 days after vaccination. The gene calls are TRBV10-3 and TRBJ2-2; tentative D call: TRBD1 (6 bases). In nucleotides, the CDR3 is TGTGCCATCAGTGTGAGGCCAGGGGTAGAGACCGGGGAGCTGTTTTTT. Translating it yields CAISVRPGVETGELFF.